One and the same sample provided the 2 T cell receptor beta chains below, sequenced in a study of blood T cell repertoires in COVID-19. Produced via immunoSEQ multiplex PCR; TCRdb's table is partial and in-frame only. The sample consists of some 310,000 clones, 85% to 90% of them appearing once. The sequenced material came from peripheral blood. The receptors stem from a woman younger than 45 with COVID-19, enrolled during active disease.

A few counts support this clone. This chain links TRBV3-1 (or the pseudogene TRBV3-2) with TRBJ2-7; TRBD2 agrees at 8 bases. CDR1 LGHDT and CDR2 YNNKEL come from the germline V gene (reference sequence). The CDR3 spans 15 residues. The J segment lost 0 bases and the V segment lost 6 bases, leaving 7 bases of the junction unmatched. The CDR3, as DNA: TGTGCCAGCAGTCTAGCGGGCCTCGACTCCTACGAGCAGTACTTC. It is translated as CASSLAGLDSYEQYF.

This clone showed up just once. The chain carries TRBV5-1 and TRBJ1-1; possibly TRBD1 for D (5 bases). The V gene lost 3 bases and the J gene lost 4 bases, with 13 bases spanning the gap. CDR3 length equals 14 residues. In germline, CDR1 is SGHRS, CDR2 YFSETQ. The CDR3 nucleotides read TGCGCCAGCAGCTCCCTCCGACAGACCACTGAAGCTTTCTTT. Its protein is CASSSLRQTTEAFF.